This is a list of T cell receptor beta chains from one sample in a study of cytomegalovirus exposure and HLA in healthy donors. Sequenced by immunoSEQ multiplex PCR; TCRdb stores in-frame clones only, minus some. The sample carries roughly 120,000 clones, 65% to 75% recorded once. Sequencing was done on a sample of PBMCs. All receptors come from a man aged 40-50 years in good health and CMV-seropositive. Both conserved end residues are part of each CDR3. The D gene is left open where the match is weak. Clone size is stated in some rows and not others, as once, few, many or a class when expanded.

abundance	j_gene	v_gene	d_gene	CDR3aa	CDR3nt
-	TRBJ2-7	TRBV19	TRBD1	CASSMGQHSYEQYF	TGTGCCAGTAGTATGGGACAGCATTCCTACGAGCAGTACTTC
-	TRBJ2-7	TRBV4-1	-	CASSTGLSYEQYF	TGCGCCAGCAGCACCGGGTTATCCTACGAGCAGTACTTC
-	TRBJ1-1	TRBV7-9	TRBD1	CASSRTGSTSEAFF	TGTGCCAGCAGCCGGACAGGGAGTACCAGTGAAGCTTTCTTT
-	TRBJ2-7	TRBV29-1	-	CSVEDRWAEGLYEQYF	TGCAGCGTTGAAGACCGGTGGGCAGAGGGCCTATACGAGCAGTACTTC
-	TRBJ2-7	TRBV7-2	TRBD1	CASSLGQGRSYEQYF	TGTGCCAGCAGCCTTGGACAGGGTCGGTCCTACGAGCAGTACTTC
-	TRBJ1-1	TRBV27	-	CASSLSRRNTEAFF	TGTGCCAGCAGTTTATCCAGGCGGAACACTGAAGCTTTCTTT
-	TRBJ1-2	TRBV19	-	CASSDRWIDYGYTF	TGTGCCAGTAGTGACAGGTGGATTGACTATGGCTACACCTTC
few	TRBJ2-7	TRBV4-1	-	CASSQTAGSLYEQYF	TGCGCCAGCAGCCAAACCGCCGGGTCCCTCTACGAGCAGTACTTC
-	TRBJ2-5	TRBV5-6	-	CASTPPDQETQYF	TGTGCCAGCACCCCCCCGGACCAAGAGACCCAGTACTTC
once	TRBJ2-2	TRBV10-3	-	CAISESTQRNTGELFF	TGTGCCATCAGTGAGTCGACTCAACGGAACACCGGGGAGCTGTTTTTT
once	TRBJ2-5	TRBV15	-	CATSRQIGSQETQYF	TGTGCCACCAGCAGACAGATAGGGAGCCAAGAGACCCAGTACTTC
-	TRBJ2-3	TRBV25-1	-	CASSDPWGASTDTQYF	TGTGCCAGCAGTGACCCCTGGGGCGCTAGCACAGATACGCAGTATTTT
-	TRBJ2-6	TRBV18	-	CASSPQGSSGANVLTF	TGTGCCAGCTCACCCCAGGGTAGCTCTGGGGCCAACGTCCTGACTTTC
-	TRBJ2-1	TRBV5-1	TRBD2	CASSSGRGNEQFF	TGCGCCAGCAGCTCCGGGAGGGGGAATGAGCAGTTCTTC
-	TRBJ1-2	TRBV4-1	-	CASSQDYSSIYGYTF	TGCGCCAGCAGCCAAGATTACAGTAGTATCTATGGCTACACCTTC
-	TRBJ2-7	TRBV7-9	TRBD2	CASSFPVPSGSNEQYF	TGTGCCAGCAGCTTCCCCGTTCCTAGCGGGAGCAACGAGCAGTACTTC
-	TRBJ1-2	TRBV5-6	-	CASSLGPGANYGYTF	TGTGCCAGCAGCTTGGGGCCCGGAGCTAACTATGGCTACACCTTC
few	TRBJ2-7	TRBV7-9	-	CASSRDTNYEQYF	TGTGCCAGCAGCCGGGACACGAACTACGAGCAGTACTTC
once	TRBJ2-1	TRBV4-1	TRBD2	CASSQDSAGAYNEQFF	TGCGCCAGCAGCCAAGACTCAGCGGGGGCCTACAATGAGCAGTTCTTC
-	TRBJ2-5	TRBV5-1	-	CASSRIGQVQETQYF	TGCGCCAGCAGCCGGATTGGGCAGGTACAAGAGACCCAGTACTTC
-	TRBJ2-1	TRBV19	-	CASSITGSSYNEQFF	TGTGCCAGTAGTATAACTGGGAGCTCCTACAATGAGCAGTTCTTC
-	TRBJ2-1	TRBV5-4	TRBD2	CASSFGTSSSYNEQFF	TGTGCCAGCAGCTTCGGGACTAGCAGCTCCTACAATGAGCAGTTCTTC
-	TRBJ2-1	TRBV4-2	-	CASSQDRDRDNEQFF	TGTGCCAGCAGCCAAGATCGGGATCGAGACAATGAGCAGTTCTTC
-	TRBJ2-3	TRBV7-9	-	CASSLDGFTQYF	TGTGCCAGCAGCTTAGACGGGTTCACGCAGTATTTT
-	TRBJ2-1	TRBV6-5	TRBD1	CASSYGTGGLYNEQFF	TGTGCCAGCAGTTATGGGACAGGGGGCTTGTACAATGAGCAGTTCTTC
-	TRBJ2-7	TRBV5-6	TRBD2	CASSSGTETYEQYF	TGTGCCAGCAGCAGCGGGACTGAAACCTACGAGCAGTACTTC
-	TRBJ1-4	TRBV19	-	CASSILAWGATNEKLFF	TGTGCCAGTAGTATTCTTGCCTGGGGGGCAACTAATGAAAAACTGTTTTTT
once	TRBJ1-3	TRBV7-7	-	CASSQDSSGNTIYF	TGTGCTAGCAGCCAGGACAGCTCTGGAAACACCATATATTTT
once	TRBJ2-5	TRBV6-1	-	CASSAGGGASSWETQYF	TGTGCCAGCAGTGCAGGAGGGGGGGCCTCTAGTTGGGAGACCCAGTACTTC
-	TRBJ1-3	TRBV5-4	-	CASSFGPGQISGNTIYF	TGTGCCAGCAGCTTCGGCCCGGGACAAATCTCTGGAAACACCATATATTTT
-	TRBJ2-7	TRBV5-1	TRBD1	CASNLGQGESYEQYF	TGCGCCAGCAATTTAGGACAGGGGGAATCCTACGAGCAGTACTTC
few	TRBJ2-5	TRBV1	-	CTSSQDLRVGVTQYF	TGCACCAGCAGCCAAGATCTGCGAGTCGGTGTGACCCAGTACTTC
-	TRBJ1-2	TRBV18	-	CASSSSGGNYGYTF	TGTGCCAGCTCATCTTCGGGGGGCAACTATGGCTACACCTTC
-	TRBJ1-4	TRBV2	TRBD1	CASRNTGTGVEKLFF	TGTGCCAGCAGAAATACCGGGACAGGGGTTGAAAAACTGTTTTTT
few	TRBJ1-3	TRBV5-8	TRBD1	CASRQGNGFAGNTIYF	TGTGCCAGCCGACAGGGGAACGGTTTTGCTGGAAACACCATATATTTT
-	TRBJ2-1	TRBV5-1	TRBD1	CASSPYMTGHNEQFF	TGCGCCAGCAGCCCCTACATGACAGGGCACAATGAGCAGTTCTTC
once	TRBJ2-3	TRBV6-4	-	CASSDSRSVQTDTQYF	TGTGCCAGCAGTGACTCGAGGAGTGTTCAGACAGATACGCAGTATTTT
once	TRBJ2-7	TRBV6-6	-	CASSPRLDSYEQYF	TGTGCCAGCAGTCCGCGACTGGACTCCTACGAGCAGTACTTC
-	TRBJ1-2	TRBV19	TRBD1	CASSTRDRGLNYGYTF	TGTGCCAGTAGTACTCGGGACAGGGGGCTGAACTATGGCTACACCTTC
-	TRBJ2-7	TRBV30	TRBD1	CAWRYIGQGVRYEQYF	TGTGCCTGGAGATATATTGGACAGGGGGTTCGTTACGAGCAGTACTTC
-	TRBJ1-1	TRBV6-1	-	CASSFDSEAFF	TGTGCCAGCAGTTTTGACAGTGAAGCTTTCTTT
-	TRBJ2-3	TRBV29-1	-	CSVTGITSNTQYF	TGCAGCGTCACCGGGATTACGAGTAATACGCAGTATTTT
-	TRBJ2-1	TRBV6-6	TRBD2	CASSYSSSGRNEQFF	TGTGCCAGCAGTTACTCGTCCAGCGGGAGAAATGAGCAGTTCTTC
-	TRBJ1-3	TRBV5-1	-	CASSETTGIPIIYF	TGCGCCAGCAGCGAAACGACAGGAATCCCGATCATATATTTT
-	TRBJ2-3	TRBV30	-	CAWSVRRSTDTQYF	TGTGCCTGGAGTGTACGGCGGAGCACAGATACGCAGTATTTT
-	TRBJ2-7	TRBV18	TRBD1	CASSTNSGQVDYEQYF	TGTGCCAGCTCAACGAACTCGGGACAGGTGGACTACGAGCAGTACTTC
once	TRBJ2-7	TRBV29-1	TRBD1	CSVEEQGAAYEQYF	TGCAGCGTTGAAGAACAGGGGGCTGCCTACGAGCAGTACTTC
-	TRBJ1-2	TRBV5-1	-	CASSLRQDGHYGYTF	TGCGCCAGCAGCTTGAGGCAGGATGGTCACTATGGCTACACCTTC
-	TRBJ2-7	TRBV6-5	-	CASSYRPHERDEQYF	TGTGCCAGCAGTTACCGACCCCACGAGAGGGACGAGCAGTACTTC
-	TRBJ1-2	TRBV28	TRBD1	CASSLDRGLGGYTF	TGTGCCAGCAGTTTGGACAGGGGATTGGGTGGCTACACCTTC
-	TRBJ1-6	TRBV5-6	TRBD1	CASSPTGADESPLHF	TGTGCCAGCAGCCCGACAGGGGCGGACGAATCACCCCTCCACTTT
-	TRBJ1-1	TRBV9	-	CASSVRGDTEAFF	TGTGCCAGCAGCGTCAGGGGAGACACTGAAGCTTTCTTT
-	TRBJ2-5	TRBV28	TRBD1	CASSLTGDQETQYF	TGTGCCAGCAGCCTGACAGGGGACCAAGAGACCCAGTACTTC